These T cell receptor beta chains were read from a single sample in a study of Ad26.COV2.S vaccination and SARS-CoV-2 variants. The protocol was immunoSEQ multiplex PCR, while the TCRdb copy is restricted to in-frame clones and leaves out a portion. Here the sample spans about 220,000 clones, 88% being singletons. The sample here was peripheral blood, taken in a trial of Ad26.COV2.S vaccine versus placebo. These TCRs come from a person aged 18-65 years who received the Ad26.COV2.S COVID-19 vaccine or a placebo. Each CDR3 is given with its conserved first and last residue. A D gene is named only where the DNA matches it firmly. Not all rows give a size; the values are once, few, many and, for expanded clones, a class.

abundance: NA
j_gene: TRBJ2-3
d_gene: NA
v_gene: TRBV7-3
CDR3nt: TGTGCCAGCAGCCCCCAAGGAGATACGCAGTATTTT
CDR3aa: CASSPQGDTQYF

abundance: NA
j_gene: TRBJ2-5
d_gene: TRBD2
v_gene: TRBV5-1
CDR3nt: TGCGCCAGCAGCTTAAGGGGCGCTAGCGGGAGTGGAGAGACCCAGTACTTC
CDR3aa: CASSLRGASGSGETQYF

abundance: NA
j_gene: TRBJ1-1
d_gene: NA
v_gene: TRBV9
CDR3nt: TGTGCCAGCAGCGTTTGGGGGGAAACTGAAGCTTTCTTT
CDR3aa: CASSVWGETEAFF

abundance: NA
j_gene: TRBJ2-1
d_gene: TRBD1
v_gene: TRBV3-1/TRBV3-2
CDR3nt: TGTGCCAGCAGCCGGGGACAGCCTGAGAATGAGCAGTTCTTC
CDR3aa: CASSRGQPENEQFF

abundance: once
j_gene: TRBJ2-7
d_gene: NA
v_gene: TRBV28
CDR3nt: TGTGCCAGCAGTTTATTGGGACCCTCAACCTACGAGCAGTACTTC
CDR3aa: CASSLLGPSTYEQYF

abundance: once
j_gene: TRBJ2-2
d_gene: NA
v_gene: TRBV2
CDR3nt: TGTGCCAGCAGTGAATCGATCGGAACCGGGGAGCTGTTTTTT
CDR3aa: CASSESIGTGELFF

abundance: many
j_gene: TRBJ1-2
d_gene: NA
v_gene: TRBV5-3
CDR3nt: TGTGCCAGAAGCTTTTCCCCACCGGAAGGTAACTATGGCTACACCTTC
CDR3aa: CARSFSPPEGNYGYTF

abundance: NA
j_gene: TRBJ2-3
d_gene: NA
v_gene: TRBV3-1/TRBV3-2
CDR3nt: TGTGCCAGCAGCCGCCAGGTAGCGAGCACAGATACGCAGTATTTT
CDR3aa: CASSRQVASTDTQYF

abundance: NA
j_gene: TRBJ1-2
d_gene: NA
v_gene: TRBV19
CDR3nt: TGTGCCAGTACCTACAGGGACCCAGGCTATGGCTACACCTTC
CDR3aa: CASTYRDPGYGYTF

abundance: NA
j_gene: TRBJ2-3
d_gene: TRBD1
v_gene: TRBV7-8
CDR3nt: TGTGCCAGCAGCTTAGTGTGGACAGGGTACGCAGATACGCAGTATTTT
CDR3aa: CASSLVWTGYADTQYF

abundance: NA
j_gene: TRBJ1-5
d_gene: NA
v_gene: TRBV28
CDR3nt: TGTGCCAGCAGCCCCGGACAGACCGATCGTCAGCCCCAGCATTTT
CDR3aa: CASSPGQTDRQPQHF

abundance: NA
j_gene: TRBJ2-1
d_gene: NA
v_gene: TRBV28
CDR3nt: TGTGCCAGCAGTTTAAGACCCCCGGGGTTAAATGAGCAGTTCTTC
CDR3aa: CASSLRPPGLNEQFF

abundance: NA
j_gene: TRBJ2-7
d_gene: TRBD2
v_gene: TRBV6-6
CDR3nt: TGTGCCAGCAGTCGACTAGCGGGTTCTACCCTGCGCTCCTACGAGCAGTACTTC
CDR3aa: CASSRLAGSTLRSYEQYF

abundance: NA
j_gene: TRBJ1-1
d_gene: NA
v_gene: TRBV19
CDR3nt: TGTGCCAGTAGTCTTGCCAGGGACACTGAAGCTTTCTTT
CDR3aa: CASSLARDTEAFF

abundance: NA
j_gene: TRBJ1-3
d_gene: NA
v_gene: TRBV10-3
CDR3nt: TGTGCCATCAGTGGGTACGGGACTGGCTCTGGAAACACCATATATTTT
CDR3aa: CAISGYGTGSGNTIYF

abundance: NA
j_gene: TRBJ1-5
d_gene: NA
v_gene: TRBV6-2/TRBV6-3
CDR3nt: TGTGCCAGCAGTTACGGTCAGTTCAATCAGCCCCAGCATTTT
CDR3aa: CASSYGQFNQPQHF

abundance: once
j_gene: TRBJ2-2
d_gene: NA
v_gene: TRBV25-1
CDR3nt: TGTGCCAGCAAGGGGGCCGGGGAGCTGTTTTTT
CDR3aa: CASKGAGELFF

abundance: NA
j_gene: TRBJ1-1
d_gene: NA
v_gene: TRBV28
CDR3nt: TGTGCCAGCAGCCCAACGAACACTGAAGCTTTCTTT
CDR3aa: CASSPTNTEAFF

abundance: once
j_gene: TRBJ1-6
d_gene: NA
v_gene: TRBV27
CDR3nt: TGTGCCAGCAGTTTTTTCGGGGGGGGAATAAGGAATTCACCCCTCCACTTT
CDR3aa: CASSFFGGGIRNSPLHF

abundance: once
j_gene: TRBJ1-5
d_gene: NA
v_gene: TRBV19
CDR3nt: TGTGCCAGTAGTATGTGGGGATCCCAGCCCCAGCATTTT
CDR3aa: CASSMWGSQPQHF

abundance: NA
j_gene: TRBJ1-2
d_gene: NA
v_gene: TRBV12-3/TRBV12-4
CDR3nt: TGTGCCAGCAGTTTGGGCAGGGGCCGTGGCTACACCTTC
CDR3aa: CASSLGRGRGYTF

abundance: NA
j_gene: TRBJ2-7
d_gene: NA
v_gene: TRBV6-5
CDR3nt: TGTGCCAGCAGACGACACGACAGTGTCGAGCAGTACTTC
CDR3aa: CASRRHDSVEQYF

abundance: NA
j_gene: TRBJ2-2
d_gene: TRBD2
v_gene: TRBV27
CDR3nt: TGTGCCAGCAGTTACTCTAGCGGGAGATCCGGGGAGCTGTTTTTT
CDR3aa: CASSYSSGRSGELFF

abundance: NA
j_gene: TRBJ1-2
d_gene: TRBD1
v_gene: TRBV9
CDR3nt: TGTGCCAGCAGCGTAACGACAGGGGGGCTCAATGGCTACACCTTC
CDR3aa: CASSVTTGGLNGYTF

abundance: once
j_gene: TRBJ2-7
d_gene: NA
v_gene: TRBV6-5
CDR3nt: TGTGCCAGCAGTTACGGCCTAGCCGACTCCTACGAGCAGTACTTC
CDR3aa: CASSYGLADSYEQYF

abundance: NA
j_gene: TRBJ1-4
d_gene: NA
v_gene: TRBV6-2/TRBV6-3
CDR3nt: TGTGCCAGCAGTCTGGGGGGGGATGAAAAACTGTTTTTT
CDR3aa: CASSLGGDEKLFF

abundance: NA
j_gene: TRBJ1-4
d_gene: NA
v_gene: TRBV2
CDR3nt: TGTGCCAGCAGTGAACGGGGAATCGAAAAACTGTTTTTT
CDR3aa: CASSERGIEKLFF

abundance: NA
j_gene: TRBJ2-3
d_gene: NA
v_gene: TRBV19
CDR3nt: TGTGCCAGTAGTCGGGGGACCGTGCCCGATACGCAGTATTTT
CDR3aa: CASSRGTVPDTQYF

abundance: NA
j_gene: TRBJ2-1
d_gene: NA
v_gene: TRBV2
CDR3nt: TGTGCCAGCAGTGAACCCCGGGGTGGCCCTAACAATGAGCAGTTCTTC
CDR3aa: CASSEPRGGPNNEQFF

abundance: NA
j_gene: TRBJ2-3
d_gene: NA
v_gene: TRBV27
CDR3nt: TGTGCCACCACCGGGATTAACACAGATACGCAGTATTTT
CDR3aa: CATTGINTDTQYF

abundance: NA
j_gene: TRBJ1-5
d_gene: NA
v_gene: TRBV2
CDR3nt: TGTGCCAGCAGTAAACAGGGTACGGGCAATCAGCCCCAGCATTTT
CDR3aa: CASSKQGTGNQPQHF

abundance: NA
j_gene: TRBJ1-2
d_gene: NA
v_gene: TRBV7-2
CDR3nt: TGTGCCAGCAGGCGGACGGGTGCCTATGGCTACACCTTC
CDR3aa: CASRRTGAYGYTF

abundance: NA
j_gene: TRBJ2-3
d_gene: NA
v_gene: TRBV19
CDR3nt: TGTGCCAGTAAGGGCCCCAGCACAGATACGCAGTATTTT
CDR3aa: CASKGPSTDTQYF

abundance: NA
j_gene: TRBJ2-7
d_gene: TRBD2
v_gene: TRBV7-9
CDR3nt: TGTGCCAGCAGCCTTCGACTAGCGGGGACCTACGAGCAGTACTTC
CDR3aa: CASSLRLAGTYEQYF

abundance: NA
j_gene: TRBJ2-1
d_gene: NA
v_gene: TRBV3-1/TRBV3-2
CDR3nt: TGTGCCAGCAGCCAAGGTGCGTATGAGCAGTTCTTC
CDR3aa: CASSQGAYEQFF

abundance: NA
j_gene: TRBJ2-2
d_gene: NA
v_gene: TRBV27
CDR3nt: TGTGCCAGCAGTTCTGTGGGGGGCCCGAACACCGGGGAGCTGTTTTTT
CDR3aa: CASSSVGGPNTGELFF

abundance: NA
j_gene: TRBJ1-5
d_gene: NA
v_gene: TRBV18
CDR3nt: TGTGCCAGCTCACCGAGCCAGCCCAATCAGCCCCAGCATTTT
CDR3aa: CASSPSQPNQPQHF

abundance: NA
j_gene: TRBJ1-4
d_gene: NA
v_gene: TRBV18
CDR3nt: TGTGCCAGCTCACCACGGACAGCAAATGAAAAACTGTTTTTT
CDR3aa: CASSPRTANEKLFF

abundance: NA
j_gene: TRBJ2-1
d_gene: NA
v_gene: TRBV10-3
CDR3nt: TGTGCCATCGGCCTCAAGAGGAATGAGCAGTTCTTC
CDR3aa: CAIGLKRNEQFF

abundance: NA
j_gene: TRBJ1-1
d_gene: TRBD1
v_gene: TRBV28
CDR3nt: TGTGCCAGCAGTTTATGGCCCCGGACAGGGGGCAGGTCTGAAGCTTTCTTT
CDR3aa: CASSLWPRTGGRSEAFF

abundance: NA
j_gene: TRBJ2-3
d_gene: NA
v_gene: TRBV27
CDR3nt: TGTGCCAGCAGTTTATATCGGGGGACGGGCACAGATACGCAGTATTTT
CDR3aa: CASSLYRGTGTDTQYF

abundance: NA
j_gene: TRBJ1-3
d_gene: NA
v_gene: TRBV28
CDR3nt: TGTGCCAGCAGTTTGGGAGGAGCTGGAAACACCATATATTTT
CDR3aa: CASSLGGAGNTIYF

abundance: few
j_gene: TRBJ2-7
d_gene: NA
v_gene: TRBV5-6
CDR3nt: TGTGCCAGCAGCTTGGAATCCTACGAGCAGTACTTC
CDR3aa: CASSLESYEQYF

abundance: NA
j_gene: TRBJ1-5
d_gene: TRBD1
v_gene: TRBV19
CDR3nt: TGTGCCAGTAGGGAACAGGGGGTCAATCAGCCCCAGCATTTT
CDR3aa: CASREQGVNQPQHF

abundance: NA
j_gene: TRBJ2-5
d_gene: TRBD1
v_gene: TRBV5-1
CDR3nt: TGCGCCAGCAGGACAGGGGGCGCAGAGACCCAGTACTTC
CDR3aa: CASRTGGAETQYF

abundance: NA
j_gene: TRBJ2-7
d_gene: NA
v_gene: TRBV7-3
CDR3nt: TGTGCCAGCAGCCACGGGGGATTCCCCTACGAGCAGTACTTC
CDR3aa: CASSHGGFPYEQYF

abundance: NA
j_gene: TRBJ2-1
d_gene: NA
v_gene: TRBV10-3
CDR3nt: TGTGCCATGGGGGGACAGTCCAATGAGCAGTTCTTC
CDR3aa: CAMGGQSNEQFF

abundance: NA
j_gene: TRBJ1-2
d_gene: NA
v_gene: TRBV21-1
CDR3nt: TGTGCCAGCAGCGGAGCGGACAGGGATTCGGGCTACACCTTC
CDR3aa: CASSGADRDSGYTF

abundance: NA
j_gene: TRBJ1-2
d_gene: NA
v_gene: TRBV19
CDR3nt: TGTGCCAGTACCCCGACGATAGTCTATGGCTACACCTTC
CDR3aa: CASTPTIVYGYTF

abundance: NA
j_gene: TRBJ2-1
d_gene: NA
v_gene: TRBV7-2
CDR3nt: TGTGCCAGCAGCTTAGAACGGGGAGTTGAGCAGTTCTTC
CDR3aa: CASSLERGVEQFF

abundance: NA
j_gene: TRBJ1-5
d_gene: NA
v_gene: TRBV6-1
CDR3nt: TGTGCCAGCAGTGACAAGACGTGGGGTCAGCCCCAGCATTTT
CDR3aa: CASSDKTWGQPQHF